Below are 9 T cell receptor beta chains sequenced from a single sample in a study of T-cell reconstitution after alpha-beta-depleted transplantation in children. A library of TCRbeta sequences, prepared with unique molecular identifiers, was generated. TCRdb re-called the PCR reads with MiXCR, one entry per CDR3 protein. The repertoire holds a few hundred thousand distinct CDR3 sequences, with over 10% as singletons. The input for sequencing was PBMCs, mostly from graft donor cells, taken 360 days after TCRalphabeta/CD19-depleted stem cell transplant. These receptor sequences come from a male patient younger than 18 who had a stem cell transplant for acute myeloid leukemia, so the T cells may come from the graft donor.

This clonotype was observed many times. This chain uses TRBV4-1 with TRBJ2-1; 10 nucleotides match TRBD2. Germline V gene sequence: CDR1 MGHRA, CDR2 YSYEKL. V gave up 1 base and J gave up 1 base; unmatched junction bases: 7. The CDR3 contains 18 residues. CDR3 bases: TGCGCCAGCAGCCAAGGGCTAGCGGGAGTCCTTTCCTACAATGAGCAGTTCTTC. Its translation: CASSQGLAGVLSYNEQFF.

V and J are TRBV5-1 and TRBJ2-2; 8 nucleotides align to TRBD2. The length of the CDR3 is 19 residues. V shed 2 bases, J shed 1 base, and the junction held 13 bases outside the gene matches. Germline-derived CDR1 and CDR2 are SGHRS and YFSETQ. The CDR3 nucleotides read TGCGCCAGCAGCTTCGGGTGGTCCCCAACTAGCGGGAACACCGGGGAGCTGTTTTTT. It codes for CASSFGWSPTSGNTGELFF.

The chain recombines TRBV27 with TRBJ2-3; 10 bases fit TRBD2. Looked up from germline, CDR1 is MNHEY and CDR2 is SMNVEV (reference sequence). After removal of 3 bases from V and 3 bases from J, the junction contained 9 bases not matched to a gene. This CDR3 is 17 amino acids long. The CDR3 loop is CASSFLRSGRGTDTQYF. CDR3 bases: TGTGCCAGCAGTTTCTTGCGGAGCGGGAGGGGTACAGATACGCAGTATTTT.

The V call is TRBV5-4, the J call TRBJ2-1; the match to TRBD1 covers 9 bases. This CDR3 is built from 15 residues. Germline V gene sequence: CDR1 SGHNT, CDR2 YYREEE (reference sequence). The V and J ends lost 4 bases and 3 bases, in that order; junction bases with no gene match: 5. This CDR3 reads CASSGGQGGYNEQFF. For the CDR3, the DNA is TGTGCCAGCAGCGGGGGACAGGGAGGCTACAATGAGCAGTTCTTC.

A few counts support this clonotype. The rearrangement joins TRBV5-1 to TRBJ2-7, with 12 bases aligning to TRBD2. V shed 0 bases, J shed 7 bases, and the junction held 11 bases outside the gene matches. CDR1 SGHRS and CDR2 YFSETQ come from the germline V gene. CDR3 length: 17 residues. The CDR3 nucleotides read TGCGCCAGCAGCTTGGAGGGACTAGCGGGTGAGACGGGGGAGCAGTACTTC. Protein: CASSLEGLAGETGEQYF. The full variable domain, in which reference TRBV5-1 and TRBJ2-7 provide the parts outside the CDR3, is KAGVTQTPRYLIKTRGQQVTLSCSPISGHRSVSWYQQTPGQGLQFLFEYFSETQRNKGNFPGRFSGRQFSNSRSEMNVSTLELGDSALYLCASSLEGLAGETGEQYFGPGTRLTVT.

The chain recombines TRBV20-1 with TRBJ2-7; TRBD2 matches 13 bases. The CDR3 is 16 residues long. CDR1 DFQATT and CDR2 SNEGSKA come from the germline V gene (reference sequence). After removal of 0 bases from V and 6 bases from J, the junction contained 8 bases not matched to a gene. CDR3 sequence (DNA): TGCAGTGCTAGAGATCTAACTAGCGGGAGGGCCAGCGAGCAGTACTTC. Its protein is CSARDLTSGRASEQYF.

This clonotype has at least ten counts. The chain joins TRBV29-1 to TRBJ2-7, with D possibly being TRBD2 (6 bases). Germline-derived CDR1 and CDR2 are SQVTM and ANQGSEA. The CDR3 runs 12 residues. In DNA form, the CDR3 reads TGCGCAGCTAGCGAGAGCTCCTACGAGCAGTACTTC. This translates into CAASESSYEQYF.

This clonotype was observed at least ten times. This chain joins TRBV4-2 and TRBJ2-6; D perhaps matches TRBD2 (5 bases). The germline V gene encodes CDR1 LGHNA and CDR2 YNFKEQ. Trimming stripped 6 bases from V and 3 bases from J, with 15 bases between. The CDR3 has 16 residues. CDR3 sequence reads: CASRGSVAFGANVLTF. CDR3 sequence (DNA): TGTGCCAGCAGGGGGAGTGTCGCTTTTGGGGCCAACGTCCTGACTTTC.

This clonotype was recorded a few times. V usage is TRBV12-3 or TRBV12-4 and J usage is TRBJ2-6; D call uncertain. This CDR3 has 14 amino acids. V lost 4 bases and J lost 3, with 7 bases in between. The CDR3 nucleotides are TGTGCCAGCAGTTCTCAACTTGGGGCCAACGTCCTGACTTTC. The encoded protein is CASSSQLGANVLTF.